These T cell receptor beta chains were read from a single sample in a study of cytomegalovirus exposure and HLA in healthy donors. Clones were sequenced by immunoSEQ multiplex PCR, and TCRdb holds only the in-frame ones, with some missing. The repertoire holds around 94,000 clones, with over 60% as singletons. Material: PBMCs. These receptors all stem from a male donor in good health and CMV-seropositive. The CDR3 runs from the conserved cysteine through the conserved F or W. A D gene is named only where the DNA matches it firmly. Size is stated for part of the rows, as once, few or many counts, or as a class when the clone is expanded.

v_gene	abundance	j_gene	d_gene	CDR3nt	CDR3aa
TRBV7-2	few	TRBJ2-2	TRBD1	TGTGCCAGCAGCTTCCGACAGGGGGCCGGGGAGCTGTTTTTT	CASSFRQGAGELFF
TRBV27	.	TRBJ2-2	TRBD1	TGTGCCAGCAGCCGACCCGGGACAGAGGTCACCGGGGAGCTGTTTTTT	CASSRPGTEVTGELFF
TRBV6-1	.	TRBJ1-5	TRBD1	TGTGCCAGCAGTGAGACAGGGGGCGATCAGCCCCAGCATTTT	CASSETGGDQPQHF
TRBV14	few	TRBJ1-2	TRBD1	TGTGCCAGCAGCCTCGGGGACAGCAACTATGGCTACACCTTC	CASSLGDSNYGYTF
TRBV7-6	.	TRBJ2-1	TRBD2	TGTGCCAGCAGCCGACTAGCGGGAGATTACAATGAGCAGTTCTTC	CASSRLAGDYNEQFF
TRBV7-9	.	TRBJ2-1	TRBD2	TGTTCCAGCAGCTTAACTAGCGGGTCCTACAATGAGCAGTTCTTC	CSSSLTSGSYNEQFF
TRBV15	.	TRBJ2-7	TRBD2	TGTGCCACCAGCAGAGGATTAAATTTCGGGACTAGCGCCTACGAGCAGTACTTC	CATSRGLNFGTSAYEQYF
TRBV2	.	TRBJ2-4	.	TGTGCCAGCATCCGGGACTTAGCCAAAAACATTCAGTACTTC	CASIRDLAKNIQYF
TRBV11-2	.	TRBJ2-7	TRBD1	TGTGCCAGCAGCCCCCGGACAGGGGTCGAGCAGTACTTC	CASSPRTGVEQYF
TRBV15	few	TRBJ1-5	.	TGTGCCACCAGCAGAGATAGTAACACGGGAGAGGGCAATCAGCCCCAGCATTTT	CATSRDSNTGEGNQPQHF
TRBV19	.	TRBJ2-2	TRBD2	TGTGCCAGTAGTACGACGGGAGGGCCTGGCACCGGGGAGCTGTTTTTT	CASSTTGGPGTGELFF
TRBV19	.	TRBJ2-3	TRBD1	TGTGCCAGTAGTATGGTGACAGGGATAGATACGCAGTATTTT	CASSMVTGIDTQYF
TRBV6-6	.	TRBJ1-5	.	TGTGCCAGCAGTCTAAGCCCGGGAGGCAATCAGCCCCAGCATTTT	CASSLSPGGNQPQHF
TRBV6-6	.	TRBJ1-1	.	TGTGCCAGTACTTCCGAAGCTTTCTTT	CASTSEAFF
TRBV15	once	TRBJ2-3	.	TGTGCCACCAGCAGAGGCGGAGGGTCCCAAGATACGCAGTATTTT	CATSRGGGSQDTQYF
TRBV28	few	TRBJ2-3	TRBD1	TGTCAGGGGGCTGACAGGGGGCTGACAGATACGCAGTATTTT	CQGADRGLTDTQYF
TRBV27	.	TRBJ1-1	.	TGTGCCAGCATTACCCTCGGCGCGGCCGGCACTGAAGCTTTCTTT	CASITLGAAGTEAFF
TRBV19	.	TRBJ2-7	.	TGTGCCAGTAGCGAAGTGGGAGGCGAGCAGTACTTC	CASSEVGGEQYF
TRBV5-8	.	TRBJ1-2	TRBD1	TGTGCCAGCAGCTCTTCGACAGGGGGCGCGAACTATGGCTACACCTTC	CASSSSTGGANYGYTF
TRBV5-5	.	TRBJ2-6	.	TGTGCCAGCAGCTTGGTTCCGGGAGAAGGATCTGGGGCCAACGTCCTGACTTTC	CASSLVPGEGSGANVLTF
TRBV13	.	TRBJ2-7	TRBD2	TGTGCCAGCAGCTGGGGGACTAGCGGGCGAGAGCAGTACTTC	CASSWGTSGREQYF
TRBV29-1	.	TRBJ2-5	.	TGCAGCGCGCAGCCGGGAGCAGAAGAGACCCAGTACTTC	CSAQPGAEETQYF
TRBV27	.	TRBJ2-1	TRBD2	TGTGCCAGCAGTTTGGGCGGGAGGGCAAGCCCCTACAATGAGCAGTTCTTC	CASSLGGRASPYNEQFF
TRBV9	few	TRBJ1-1	.	TGTGCCAGCAGCGAGCCCCCGAAGGGGCAAGGCACTGAAGCTTTCTTT	CASSEPPKGQGTEAFF
TRBV7-6	.	TRBJ2-3	.	TGTGCCAGCAGCTTAGACCTAGATACAGATACGCAGTATTTT	CASSLDLDTDTQYF
TRBV30	.	TRBJ1-2	.	TGTGCCTGGAGTGCCCTCAGGGTTGGCTATGGCTACACCTTC	CAWSALRVGYGYTF
TRBV7-2	.	TRBJ1-5	TRBD1	TGTGCCAGCAGCGTACAGGGGGGTAATCAGCCCCAGCATTTT	CASSVQGGNQPQHF
TRBV21-1	.	TRBJ1-6	.	TGTGCCAGCAGCAGGTTAAAGGACAGACCAACGACTGATAATTCACCCCTCCACTTT	CASSRLKDRPTTDNSPLHF